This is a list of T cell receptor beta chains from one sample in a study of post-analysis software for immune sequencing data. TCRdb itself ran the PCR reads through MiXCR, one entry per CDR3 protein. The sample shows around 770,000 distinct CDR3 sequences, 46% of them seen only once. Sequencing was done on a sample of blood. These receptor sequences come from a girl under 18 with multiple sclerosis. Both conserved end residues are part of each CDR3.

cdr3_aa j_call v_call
CASSKLAGPPGDEQYF TRBJ2-7 TRBV6-5
CSATNLQGMGEQYF TRBJ2-5 TRBV20-1
CASSLDTEETQYF TRBJ2-5 TRBV5-6
CSVEDRPSRRTDTQYF TRBJ2-3 TRBV29-1
CSSRTGGEETQYF TRBJ2-5 TRBV29-1
CASRREVFGEQYF TRBJ2-7 TRBV27
CSARGGTSGRSDEQFF TRBJ2-1 TRBV20-1
CASSTRGAGGTDTQYF TRBJ2-3 TRBV7-9
CASSFRGLQEAQYF TRBJ2-5 TRBV12-3/TRBV12-4
CASSIMARDTQYF TRBJ2-3 TRBV12-3/TRBV12-4
CASSSGTSGAYNEQYF TRBJ2-7 TRBV7-3
CASSHAGTGGYEQYF TRBJ2-7 TRBV4-3
CAISGPQTGTTEAFF TRBJ1-1 TRBV10-3
CASSLGPRGAFF TRBJ1-1 TRBV12-3/TRBV12-4
CASSYPGQAGHYEQYF TRBJ2-7 TRBV6-6
CASSSGRIGEKLFF TRBJ1-4 TRBV12-3/TRBV12-4